This T cell receptor (beta chain) comes out of a study of blood T cells in healthy people across ages. Trimming pared 4 bases from V and 0 bases from J, leaving 12 bases between. Germline V gene data show CDR1 as DFQATT and CDR2 as SNEGSKA (reference sequence). The CDR3 is 14 amino acids. Alongside a J-beta primer mix, a sample-barcoded 5' primer served in a second PCR lasting roughly 6 to 12 cycles. TCRdb processed the 5' RACE reads anew with MiXCR; each CDR3 protein has one entry. The sample consists of over a million distinct CDR3 sequences, around two fifths of them appearing once. This clonotype was seen only a few times.

The sequenced material came from blood. This sequence joins TRBV20-1 and TRBJ1-2; TRBD1 is a possible D gene (5 bases). This clonotype was obtained from a woman aged 18-29 years in good health. CDR3 region: CSANDGHTNYGYTF. In nucleotides, the CDR3 is TGCAGTGCTAACGACGGACACACTAACTATGGCTACACCTTC.